The 9 T cell receptor beta chains below come from one sample, sequenced in a study of T cells in Graves' hyperthyroidism and ophthalmopathy. Amplification targeted TCR beta CDR3 regions from RNA transcripts. The TCR CDR3 was amplified in a first-round RT-PCR using the HTBI primer set. TCRdb independently ran MiXCR on the multiplex PCR reads; one entry per CDR3 protein. Here the sample spans approximately 430,000 distinct CDR3 sequences, 15% to 19% being singletons. The sequencing sample was made of blood. All receptors derive from a woman under 30 with Graves' hyperthyroidism.

This clonotype was counted ten times or more. The chain links TRBV7-9 to TRBJ2-7; 12 positions match TRBD2. Germline assignment: CDR1 SEHNR and CDR2 FQNEAQ (reference sequence). The CDR3 consists of 16 residues. V dropped 1 base and J dropped 2; count of bases not matched to a gene: 3. The CDR3, as DNA: TGTGCCAGCAGCTTAGAACGGACTAGCGGGGCCTACGAGCAGTACTTC. This translates into CASSLERTSGAYEQYF.

This clonotype was detected many times. The chain recombines TRBV19 with TRBJ1-5, with 8 bases fitting TRBD1. The germline CDR1 and CDR2 sequences are LNHDA and SQIVND (reference sequence). The CDR3 is made up of 14 amino acids. The ends lost 7 bases at V and 1 base at J; junction bases unmatched: 3. The CDR3 bases are TGTGCCAGTAAGACAGGGGAAAGCAATCAGCCCCAGCATTTT. Translating it yields CASKTGESNQPQHF.

This clonotype was detected ten times or more. This sequence joins TRBV3-1 and TRBJ1-1; 8 nucleotides agree with TRBD1. With V trimmed by 4 bases and J by 6 bases, 7 bases remained unmatched. The CDR3 is made up of 14 amino acids. Germline V gene lookup returns CDR1 LGHDT and CDR2 YNNKEL (reference sequence). DNA for the CDR3: TGTGCCAGCAGCCTGGATGGACAGGGAGCTGAAGCTTTCTTT. Residues: CASSLDGQGAEAFF.

V gene TRBV3-1 combines with J gene TRBJ2-7; D gene uncertain. Trimming shortened V by 3 bases and J by 3 bases, and 6 bases separated the two germline ends. This CDR3 has 12 amino acids. Germline CDR1 and CDR2: LGHDT and YNNKEL (reference sequence). CDR3 in amino acids: CASSHSLYEQYF. In nucleotides, the CDR3 is TGTGCCAGCAGCCACTCCCTCTACGAGCAGTACTTC.

Ten or more counts support this clonotype. The CDR3 coding sequence is TGTGCCAGCAGCGGAGTAGGGGGGTCCTCGTCCTACGAGCAGTACTTC. Translation: CASSGVGGSSSYEQYF. The genes are TRBV6-1 and TRBJ2-7, with D perhaps given as TRBD1 or TRBD2 (6 bases each). Germline V gene lookup returns CDR1 MNHNS and CDR2 SASEGT. The CDR3 extends over 16 amino acids. V was cut by 6 bases and J by 1 base, with 19 bases left in between.

This clonotype was observed at least ten times. The V call is TRBV24-1, the J call TRBJ2-3, with 11 bases identical to TRBD2. J lost 2 bases, V lost 0 bases, and 3 bases had no gene match. In germline, CDR1 is KGHDR, CDR2 SFDVKD. The CDR3 sequence is 17 residues long. The CDR3 loop is CATSDLTSGGYTDTQYF. The CDR3 DNA reads TGTGCCACCAGTGATTTGACTAGCGGGGGCTACACAGATACGCAGTATTTT.

This clonotype was picked up one time. J is TRBJ2-3 and V is TRBV2; 14 positions match TRBD2. CDR3 length equals 17 residues. CDR1 SNHLY and CDR2 FYNNEI come from the germline V gene. V lost 3 bases to trimming and J lost 4 bases; unmatched junction nucleotides: 6. The CDR3 sequence is CASSERGLAGGADTQYF. CDR3 nucleotide sequence: TGTGCCAGCAGTGAGAGAGGACTAGCGGGGGGCGCAGATACGCAGTATTTT.

This chain connects TRBV7-6 to TRBJ1-1; 9 nucleotides align to TRBD1. The CDR3 loop spans 15 amino acids. The V gene end was trimmed by 5 bases and the J gene end by 8 bases; junction bases not matched to a gene: 12. Per the germline V gene, CDR1 is SGHVS and CDR2 is FNYEAQ. The CDR3 sequence is CASSPTGTGSAEAFF. DNA of the CDR3: TGTGCCAGCAGCCCCACCGGGACAGGGTCGGCAGAAGCTTTCTTT.

V gene TRBV2 combines with J gene TRBJ1-3; D is unclear. The CDR3 is 15 amino acids. CDR1 and CDR2 from the germline V gene are SNHLY and FYNNEI. Trimming removed 2 bases at V and 2 bases at J, with 10 bases between. The CDR3 here is CASSELAFPGNTIYF. CDR3 bases: TGTGCCAGCAGTGAATTGGCGTTCCCTGGAAACACCATATATTTT.